Many counts were recorded for the clone carrying this T cell receptor (beta chain). The data stem from a study of blood T cells in healthy people across ages. For the second PCR, which ran for about 7 to 11 cycles, a sample-barcoded 5' primer and a J-beta primer mix were used. TCRdb itself ran the 5' RACE reads through MiXCR, one entry per CDR3 protein. The sample lists over a million distinct CDR3 sequences, approximately 59% occurring once. Sequencing was done on a sample of blood. The receptor was isolated from a man aged 18 to 29 in good health.

The CDR3 sequence is CSAWGAQADEQFF. DNA of the CDR3: TGCAGCGCCTGGGGGGCCCAAGCCGATGAGCAGTTCTTC. The chain uses TRBV29-1 and TRBJ2-1, with D perhaps TRBD1 or TRBD2 (6 bases each). The germline gives CDR1 SQVTM, CDR2 ANQGSEA. The CDR3 contains 13 residues. The V end was cut by 7 bases, the J end by 8 bases, with 18 bases between.